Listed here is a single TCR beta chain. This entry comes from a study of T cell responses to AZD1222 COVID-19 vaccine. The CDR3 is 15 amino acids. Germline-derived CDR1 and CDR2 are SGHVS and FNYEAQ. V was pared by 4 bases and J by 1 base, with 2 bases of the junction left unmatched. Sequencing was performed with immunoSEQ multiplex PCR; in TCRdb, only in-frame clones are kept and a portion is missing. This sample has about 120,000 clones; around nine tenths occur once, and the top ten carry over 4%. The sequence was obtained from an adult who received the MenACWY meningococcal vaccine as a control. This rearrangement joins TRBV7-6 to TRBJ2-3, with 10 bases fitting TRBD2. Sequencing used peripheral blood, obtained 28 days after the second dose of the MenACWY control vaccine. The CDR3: CASSSLAGGTDTQYF. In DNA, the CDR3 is TGTGCCAGCAGCTCCCTAGCGGGGGGCACAGATACGCAGTATTTT. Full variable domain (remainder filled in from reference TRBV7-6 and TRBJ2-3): GAGVSQSPRYKVTKRGQDVALRCDPISGHVSLYWYRQALGQGPEFLTYFNYEAQQDKSGLPNDRFSAERPEGSISTLTIQRTEQRDSAMYRCASSSLAGGTDTQYFGPGTRLTVL.